This T cell receptor beta chain was retrieved from a study of blood T cell repertoires in COVID-19. TCRdb keeps only in-frame clones here, not all; method: immunoSEQ multiplex PCR. The profile covers 50,000 to 70,000 clones, with approximately 79% appearing a single time and about 3% taken by the ten largest. This CDR3 comprises 15 residues. Germline V gene lookup returns CDR1 KGHSH and CDR2 LQKENI. V dropped 4 bases and J dropped 1 base, with 11 bases sitting between them. This receptor was identified in a man aged 60 to 69 with acute or convalescent COVID-19. Sequencing was done on a sample of peripheral blood. V is TRBV18 and J is TRBJ1-5; no clear D. The CDR3 is CASSQSKPSNQPQHF. The DNA of the CDR3 is TGTGCCAGCTCACAGAGTAAACCAAGCAATCAGCCCCAGCATTTT.